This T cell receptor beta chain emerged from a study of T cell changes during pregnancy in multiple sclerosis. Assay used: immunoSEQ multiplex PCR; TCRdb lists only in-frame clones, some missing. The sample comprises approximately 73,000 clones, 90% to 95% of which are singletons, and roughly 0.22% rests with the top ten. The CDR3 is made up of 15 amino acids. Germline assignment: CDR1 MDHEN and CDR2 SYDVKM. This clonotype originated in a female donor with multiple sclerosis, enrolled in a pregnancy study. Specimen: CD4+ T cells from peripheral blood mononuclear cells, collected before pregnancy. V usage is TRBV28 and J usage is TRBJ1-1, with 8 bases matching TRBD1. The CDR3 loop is CASRTYRQGAAEAFF. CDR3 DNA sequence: TGTGCTTCCAGAACCTATCGGCAGGGGGCGGCTGAAGCTTTCTTT.